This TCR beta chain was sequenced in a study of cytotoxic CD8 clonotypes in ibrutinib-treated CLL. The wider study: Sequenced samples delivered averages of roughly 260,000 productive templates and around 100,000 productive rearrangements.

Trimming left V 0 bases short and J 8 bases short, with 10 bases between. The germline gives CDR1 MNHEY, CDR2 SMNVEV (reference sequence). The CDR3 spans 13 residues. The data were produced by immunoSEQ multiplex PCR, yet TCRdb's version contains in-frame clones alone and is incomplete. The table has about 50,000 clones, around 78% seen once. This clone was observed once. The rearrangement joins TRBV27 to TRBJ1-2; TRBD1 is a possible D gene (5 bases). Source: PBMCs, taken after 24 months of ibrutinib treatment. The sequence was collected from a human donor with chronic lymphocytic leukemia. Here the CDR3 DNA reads TGTGCCAGCAGTTTATCGGGGGGAGGCGGCTACACCTTC. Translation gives CASSLSGGGGYTF.